What follows is one T cell receptor beta chain and its context. What it recognizes is unknown. The source of the sample is a study of cytomegalovirus exposure and HLA in healthy donors. Whole-study context: About 80 million unique TCRs from HLA-typed donors made up an early data release.

PCR employed 60 Vbeta and 13 Jbeta primers. Method: immunoSEQ multiplex PCR; TCRdb's copy keeps in-frame clones and lacks some. The profile shows some 190,000 clones, about 80% of them singletons. Findings and limits, study-wide: Compared with the approximately 700-donor mean, an Asian-associated ancestry cluster reportedly had fewer N-insertions, according to a later analysis. Roughly even sequencing depth across donors was the assumption behind the presence/absence analyses. For TCR beta chains, V- and J-gene trimming was later linked to a missense DCLRE1C variant.

Trimming left V 6 bases short and J 8 bases short, with 13 bases between. This CDR3 comprises 11 residues. The germline CDR1 and CDR2 sequences are DFQATT and SNEGSKA (reference sequence). The chain carries TRBV20-1 and TRBJ1-1; the D is unclear. This sequence originates from a man between 35 and 55 years old in good health and CMV-seronegative. Sample: PBMCs. CDR3 residues: CSAYAGGEAFF. CDR3 nucleotides: TGCAGTGCGTATGCAGGAGGGGAAGCTTTCTTT.